Presented here are 13 T cell receptor beta chains from one specimen sequenced in a study of blood T cell repertoires in COVID-19. TCRdb's copy holds only in-frame clones and misses some; the assay was immunoSEQ multiplex PCR. This table holds over 150,000 clones, roughly 84% found once. Material for sequencing was peripheral blood. Receptor source: a man between 45 and 60 years old with active or convalescent COVID-19.

The J gene is TRBJ2-3, the V gene TRBV5-8; 9 bases agree with TRBD2. The CDR3 consists of 16 residues. Per germline, CDR1 SGHTS and CDR2 YDEGEE. Germline trimming cut 2 bases from V and 0 bases from J; bases unmatched to any gene: 4. CDR3 protein: CASSLIAGASTDTQYF. The CDR3 coding sequence is TGTGCCAGCAGCTTAATAGCGGGGGCCAGCACAGATACGCAGTATTTT.

J is TRBJ2-7 and V is TRBV5-4; TRBD2 matches 12 bases. Unmatched junction bases numbered 10, after V lost 4 bases and J lost 5 bases. CDR1 and CDR2 from the germline V gene are SGHNT and YYREEE (reference sequence). The CDR3 consists of 16 residues. In DNA, the CDR3 is TGTGCCAGCAGCAAAGCCAGGACTAGCGGGACCAACGAGCAGTACTTC. The encoded protein is CASSKARTSGTNEQYF.

The J gene is TRBJ1-6, the V gene TRBV6-6; possibly TRBD1 for D (6 bases). The V gene's germline CDR1 is MNHNY and CDR2 SVGAGI (reference sequence). The CDR3 is 14 residues long. Between the trimmed V and J ends, which lost 5 bases and 7 bases, there was a span of 12 bases. The DNA for the CDR3 is TGTGCCAGCAGTATTAGTGACAGGAATTCACCCCTCCACTTT. Translated: CASSISDRNSPLHF.

The chain uses TRBV4-1 and TRBJ2-3, with 9 bases fitting TRBD2. CDR3 size: 17 residues. V dropped 2 bases and J dropped 3; count of bases not matched to a gene: 9. CDR1 and CDR2 from the germline V gene are MGHRA and YSYEKL. CDR3 nucleotides: TGCGCCAGCAGCCAACCCTTCAAGAGCGGGAGGACAGATACGCAGTATTTT. Residues: CASSQPFKSGRTDTQYF.

The genes are TRBV24-1 and TRBJ2-5; 13 nucleotides agree with TRBD2. V lost 4 bases, J lost 7 bases, and 8 bases stayed unmatched. The V gene's germline CDR1 is KGHDR and CDR2 SFDVKD. The CDR3 covers 16 residues. The CDR3 nucleotides are TGTGCCACCAGTGACCGACTAGCGGGAGGTCTCGGGACCCAGTACTTC. It translates to CATSDRLAGGLGTQYF.

The chain links TRBV18 to TRBJ2-3; TRBD2 agrees at 13 bases. The germline CDR1 and CDR2 sequences are KGHSH and LQKENI. This CDR3 region has 16 residues. J lost 6 bases, V lost 2 bases, and 5 bases had no gene match. The DNA for the CDR3 is TGTGCCAGCTCACCAGGGACTAGCGGGGTCCGGGATACGCAGTATTTT. Translating gives CASSPGTSGVRDTQYF.

Concerning this clone itself: This sample includes further DNA sequences coding for the same CDR3. The chain links TRBV3-1 (or the pseudogene TRBV3-2) to TRBJ1-1; the D gene is possibly TRBD1 (5 bases). Trimming shortened V by 3 bases and J by 4 bases, and 9 bases separated the two germline ends. Germline CDR1 is LGHDT and CDR2 is YNNKEL (reference sequence). This CDR3 region has 13 residues. DNA of the CDR3: TGTGCCAGCAGCCAGGGAAGGGGCACTGAAGCTTTCTTT. Translation: CASSQGRGTEAFF.

This chain connects TRBV27 to TRBJ2-7, with 9 bases identical to TRBD2. CDR1 and CDR2 (germline): MNHEY, SMNVEV (reference sequence). Trimming at V came to 4 bases and at J to 4 bases, leaving 5 bases not matched to a gene. This CDR3 is built from 14 residues. The DNA of the CDR3 is TGTGCCAGCAGTTCCGCGGGAGGGCCTTACGAGCAGTACTTC. It is translated as CASSSAGGPYEQYF.

The chain couples TRBV7-8 to TRBJ1-6, with D tentatively TRBD1 (6 bases). Trimming left V 5 bases short and J 8 bases short, with 10 bases between. Germline V CDR1 and CDR2: SGHVS, FQNEAQ. The length of the CDR3 is 13 residues. CDR3: CASSTRQDSPLHF. DNA for the CDR3: TGTGCCAGCAGCACAAGACAGGATTCACCCCTCCACTTT.

This clone appeared a single time. This chain links TRBV27 with TRBJ2-1; 9 bases match TRBD2. This CDR3 is built from 13 residues. CDR1 is MNHEY, CDR2 SMNVEV, per germline (reference sequence). J gave up 8 bases and V 6 bases, and 5 bases lay outside the gene matches. The CDR3 is CASSLAGRDEQFF. As DNA, the CDR3 is TGTGCCAGCAGCCTAGCGGGGAGGGATGAGCAGTTCTTC.

This chain joins TRBV19 and TRBJ1-2; 8 bases map to TRBD1. CDR3 length equals 14 residues. Unmatched junction bases numbered 13, after V lost 10 bases and J lost 6 bases. CDR1 and CDR2 from the germline V gene are LNHDA and SQIVND (reference sequence). The CDR3 sequence is CAIHQPGQANGYTF. For the CDR3, the DNA is TGTGCCATCCACCAGCCGGGACAGGCCAATGGCTACACCTTC.

CDR3 region: CASSLGTSLNTEAFF. CDR3 sequence (DNA): TGCGCCAGCAGCTTGGGGACATCTCTGAACACTGAAGCTTTCTTT. The J gene is TRBJ1-1, the V gene TRBV5-1; D is possibly TRBD1 (5 bases). CDR1 SGHRS and CDR2 YFSETQ come from the germline V gene. Trimming shortened V by 0 bases and J by 0 bases, and 9 bases separated the two germline ends. This CDR3 is built from 15 residues.

CDR3 loop: CASSPQKGGVEQFF. CDR3 nucleotides: TGTGCCAGCTCACCTCAGAAGGGAGGTGTTGAGCAGTTCTTC. The chain uses TRBV18 and TRBJ2-1, with D possibly TRBD2 on 6 matching bases. Trimming removed 3 bases from V and 9 bases from J, with 15 bases in between. The CDR3 extends over 14 amino acids. Looked up from germline, CDR1 is KGHSH and CDR2 is LQKENI.